One sample yielded the 27 T cell receptor beta chains listed below, sequenced in a study of glioma-infiltrating T cells after dendritic cell vaccination. Sequencing was performed with immunoSEQ multiplex PCR; in TCRdb, only in-frame clones are kept and a portion is missing. Here the sample spans roughly 62,000 clones, around 83% being singletons. Indicated time point: after dendritic cell vaccination, including at tumor progression/relapse. The sequencing here drew on blood, taken after dendritic cell vaccination. The receptor set was obtained from a human donor with glioblastoma.

The chain employs TRBV6-5 and TRBJ2-5, with D perhaps TRBD2 (7 bases). Deletions cut 4 bases from V and 2 bases from J, with 14 bases between. The length of the CDR3 is 15 residues. The V gene's germline CDR1 is MNHEY and CDR2 SVGAGI. The CDR3 protein is CASSSLRGGQETQYF. The CDR3 DNA follows: TGTGCCAGCAGTTCGCTGAGGGGGGGTCAAGAGACCCAGTACTTC.

J is TRBJ2-5 and V is TRBV30; 8 nucleotides align to TRBD2. The J segment lost 2 bases and the V segment lost 0 bases, leaving 2 bases of the junction unmatched. This CDR3 has 14 residues. From germline, CDR1 is GTSNPN and CDR2 SVGIG (reference sequence). The CDR3 DNA sequence: TGTGCCTGGAGTGTAGGCGGGGGGCAAGAGACCCAGTACTTC. Its translation is CAWSVGGGQETQYF. Combining the CDR3 with reference TRBV30 and TRBJ2-5 gives the whole variable domain SQTIHQWPATLVQPVGSPLSLECTVEGTSNPNLYWYRQAAGRGLQLLFYSVGIGQISSEVPQNLSASRPQDRQFILSSKKLLLSDSGFYLCAWSVGGGQETQYFGPGTRLLVL.

In its sample, this clone was seen once. DNA of the CDR3: TGTGCCAGCAGCCTAAGGGGCTATGGCTACACCTTC. This encodes CASSLRGYGYTF. The genes are TRBV7-9 and TRBJ1-2, with D possibly TRBD1 on 5 matching bases. Germline CDR1 SEHNR, CDR2 FQNEAQ (reference sequence). V lost 5 bases, J lost 4 bases, and 8 bases lay in between. The CDR3 consists of 12 residues.

The chain employs TRBV5-1 and TRBJ2-3; TRBD1 is a possible D gene (6 bases). Germline-derived CDR1 and CDR2 are SGHRS and YFSETQ. V shed 0 bases and J shed 0 bases, with 11 bases lying between them. The CDR3 length is 16 residues. In DNA, the CDR3 is TGCGCCAGCAGCTTGGTGGCAGGGGCGAGCACAGATACGCAGTATTTT. It encodes CASSLVAGASTDTQYF.

This rearrangement joins TRBV30 to TRBJ1-1; D uncertain. CDR1 and CDR2 (germline): GTSNPN, SVGIG (reference sequence). Trimming cost V 0 bases and J 5 bases, with 7 bases left between them. The CDR3 is 12 residues long. DNA for the CDR3: TGTGCCTGGAGTGTAGGGAGGACTGAAGCTTTCTTT. It specifies CAWSVGRTEAFF.

The chain carries TRBV7-3 and TRBJ2-1; 9 bases map to TRBD2. CDR1 is SGHTA and CDR2 is FQGTGA in the germline V gene. The CDR3 sequence is 14 residues long. V trimming: 5 bases; J trimming: 5 bases; junction bases outside the gene matches: 4. The CDR3 DNA reads as TGTGCCAGCAGCGGTTTAGCGGGGGACAATGAGCAGTTCTTC. Its protein product is CASSGLAGDNEQFF.

In the case of this clone: Other DNA sequences within the sample encode an identical CDR3. V usage is TRBV18 and J usage is TRBJ1-1; 7 bases align to TRBD1. The germline CDR1 and CDR2 sequences are KGHSH and LQKENI. The V segment lost 1 base and the J segment 1 base; nucleotides outside the gene matches: 0. The CDR3 length is 14 residues. The CDR3 DNA reads TGTGCCAGCTCACCACGACAGGGGAACACTGAAGCTTTCTTT. Encoded protein: CASSPRQGNTEAFF.

This rearrangement joins TRBV19 to TRBJ2-3; 8 bases line up with TRBD1. Germline loops: CDR1 LNHDA, CDR2 SQIVND (reference sequence). Unmatched junction bases numbered 12, after V lost 6 bases and J lost 1 base. The CDR3 contains 17 residues. CDR3 coding DNA: TGTGCCAGTAGGGATGGGAAGGACAGGGTTGGCACAGATACGCAGTATTTT. Its protein is CASRDGKDRVGTDTQYF.

This rearrangement joins TRBV30 to TRBJ2-7; D possibly corresponds to TRBD2 (6 bases). The CDR3 extends over 12 amino acids. Germline CDR1 reads GTSNPN; CDR2 reads SVGIG (reference sequence). V dropped 0 bases and J dropped 6 bases, with 9 bases sitting between them. CDR3 amino acids: CAWSVGGGEQYF. CDR3 nucleotides: TGTGCCTGGAGTGTCGGGGGTGGCGAGCAGTACTTC.

In regard to this clone: The junction departs from germline at one end; a sequencing error may be responsible. The V gene is TRBV7-6, the J gene TRBJ2-7, with D tentatively TRBD2 (8 bases). The CDR3 runs to 14 residues. Germline V gene data show CDR1 as SGHVS and CDR2 as FNYEAQ. DNA for the CDR3: TGTGCCAGCAGCCTAGCGGGCAGGGGGTACGAGCAGTACTTC. Amino acids: CASSLAGRGYEQYF.

The chain has TRBV19 and TRBJ1-5, with a tentative D call TRBD1 (6 bases). CDR3 length: 17 residues. Trimming pared 7 bases from V and 0 bases from J, leaving 19 bases between. The germline V gene has CDR1 LNHDA and CDR2 SQIVND (reference sequence). CDR3 in amino acids: CASTGQTFFHSNQPQHF. CDR3 in DNA: TGTGCCAGTACAGGACAGACCTTCTTCCATAGCAATCAGCCCCAGCATTTT.

The rearrangement joins TRBV11-1 to TRBJ1-1; 11 positions match TRBD1. V was clipped by 5 bases and J by 1 base; unmatched bases: 6. In germline, CDR1 is SGHAT, CDR2 FQDESV (reference sequence). The CDR3 has 16 amino acids. CDR3 region: CASSRGTGGGNTEAFF. In DNA form, the CDR3 reads TGTGCCAGCAGCAGAGGGACAGGGGGGGGGAACACTGAAGCTTTCTTT. The variable domain in full, with the rest retrieved from reference TRBV11-1 and TRBJ1-1, is EAEVAQSPRYKITEKSQAVAFWCDPISGHATLYWYRQILGQGPELLVQFQDESVVDDSQLPKDRFSAERLKGVDSTLKIQPAELGDSAMYLCASSRGTGGGNTEAFFGQGTRLTVV.

This chain connects TRBV19 to TRBJ1-6; perhaps TRBD1 as D (6 bases). The CDR3 is made up of 15 amino acids. Germline V gene lookup returns CDR1 LNHDA and CDR2 SQIVND (reference sequence). V lost 7 bases and J lost 0, with 10 bases in between. Here the CDR3 reads CASISGDSYNSPLHF. For the CDR3, the DNA is TGTGCCAGTATATCAGGGGACTCCTATAATTCACCCCTCCACTTT.

The genes are TRBV7-2 and TRBJ2-7, with 9 bases aligning to TRBD1. Germline V gene lookup returns CDR1 SGHTA and CDR2 FQGNSA. Germline trimming cut 5 bases from V and 6 bases from J; bases unmatched to any gene: 8. The CDR3 contains 14 residues. CDR3 in DNA: TGTGCCAGCAGCCCCGGACAGGGGTGGGTCGAGCAGTACTTC. Protein product: CASSPGQGWVEQYF. The full variable domain, with the rest looked up from reference TRBV7-2 and TRBJ2-7, is GAGVSQSPSNKVTEKGKDVELRCDPISGHTALYWYRQSLGQGLEFLIYFQGNSAPDKSGLPSDRFSAERTGGSVSTLTIQRTQQEDSAVYLCASSPGQGWVEQYFGPGTRLTVT.

The chain employs TRBV27 and TRBJ2-2; the match to TRBD2 covers 15 bases. Trimming at V came to 5 bases and at J to 7 bases, leaving 8 bases not matched to a gene. Germline lookup yields CDR1 MNHEY and CDR2 SMNVEV (reference sequence). CDR3 length: 17 residues. CDR3 DNA: TGTGCCAGCAGTCCACGGGGACTAGCGGGGGGACACGGGGAGCTGTTTTTT. Translation: CASSPRGLAGGHGELFF.

The CDR3 sequence: CASRQPAAGYGYTF. Written as DNA, the CDR3 is TGTGCCAGCAGACAACCCGCAGCGGGATATGGCTACACCTTC. J is TRBJ1-2 and V is TRBV2, with D uncertain. V dropped 6 bases and J dropped 5 bases, with 16 bases sitting between them. The CDR3 length is 14 residues. Germline CDR1 is SNHLY and CDR2 is FYNNEI.

The chain links TRBV5-1 to TRBJ2-5; TRBD1 matches 8 bases. Losses at the gene ends were 3 bases for V and 4 bases for J; bases not matched to a gene: 5. Germline assignment: CDR1 SGHRS and CDR2 YFSETQ. This CDR3 region has 14 residues. The CDR3 nucleotides read TGCGCCAGCAGCTACCGGGGACAGGTAGAGACCCAGTACTTC. It is translated as CASSYRGQVETQYF.

J is TRBJ2-1 and V is TRBV4-1; D unclear. The CDR3 extends over 16 amino acids. Trimming took off 4 bases at V and 7 bases at J, with 20 bases between the two ends. CDR1 and CDR2 (germline): MGHRA, YSYEKL. The chain's CDR3 is CASSPLVESSGNEQFF. In DNA form, the CDR3 reads TGCGCCAGCAGCCCCCTAGTGGAGAGCAGTGGGAATGAGCAGTTCTTC.

The chain uses TRBV5-1 and TRBJ1-1; a weak D match, TRBD1 (6 bases). The CDR3 is 14 amino acids. CDR1 is SGHRS and CDR2 is YFSETQ in the germline V gene. Trimming shortened V by 3 bases and J by 1 base, and 10 bases separated the two germline ends. The CDR3 DNA reads as TGCGCCAGCAGCTGGGGACAAGAGAACACTGAAGCTTTCTTT. Translated: CASSWGQENTEAFF.

The rearrangement joins TRBV2 to TRBJ2-2, with TRBD1 as a possible D gene (5 bases). Per the germline V gene, CDR1 is SNHLY and CDR2 is FYNNEI. CDR3 length equals 16 residues. Deletions cut 0 bases from V and 0 bases from J, with 8 bases between. The CDR3 DNA reads TGTGCCAGCAGTGAAGCCCCAGGGACGAACACCGGGGAGCTGTTTTTT. It translates to CASSEAPGTNTGELFF.

The gene calls are TRBV11-3 and TRBJ2-7; 10 bases agree with TRBD1. Losses at the gene ends were 5 bases for V and 11 bases for J; bases not matched to a gene: 6. The CDR3 loop spans 12 amino acids. Germline V lookup: CDR1 SGHNT, CDR2 YENEEA. The CDR3 is CASSNGQGEKYF. In DNA form, the CDR3 reads TGTGCCAGCAGCAACGGACAGGGGGAGAAGTACTTC.

The chain is built from TRBV6-1 and TRBJ1-6; possibly TRBD1 for D (6 bases). The germline V and J ends were trimmed by 6 bases and 10 bases, with 19 bases remaining between them. CDR3 length equals 15 residues. Germline V gene lookup returns CDR1 MNHNS and CDR2 SASEGT. CDR3 in amino acids: CASRTNRVVGSPLHF. The CDR3 DNA sequence: TGTGCCAGCAGAACTAACAGGGTTGTAGGGTCACCCCTCCACTTT.

The chain joins TRBV5-1 to TRBJ2-5; 9 bases fit TRBD2. The junction had 7 bases not matched to a gene; V was cut back by 3 bases and J by 4 bases. The germline V gene encodes CDR1 SGHRS and CDR2 YFSETQ. CDR3 length equals 15 residues. The CDR3 loop is CASSSTSAGGETQYF. In DNA form, the CDR3 reads TGCGCCAGCAGCTCGACCTCAGCGGGGGGAGAGACCCAGTACTTC.

The chain uses TRBV15 and TRBJ1-4; a possible D gene is TRBD1 (5 bases). The V end lost 5 bases, the J end lost 7 bases, and 17 bases lay between the germline ends. CDR1 LNHNV and CDR2 YYDKDF come from the germline V gene (reference sequence). The CDR3 extends over 15 amino acids. For the CDR3, the DNA is TGTGCCACCAGCGCCGGAATGGTAGGGGTTGAAAAACTGTTTTTT. Its translation is CATSAGMVGVEKLFF.

This clone was picked up one time. This rearrangement joins TRBV5-1 to TRBJ1-1; D may be TRBD1 (5 bases). The CDR3 spans 15 residues. Germline loops: CDR1 SGHRS, CDR2 YFSETQ. The germline V and J ends were trimmed by 4 bases and 5 bases, with 18 bases remaining between them. CDR3 loop: CASSRGGGHGTEAFF. The CDR3 DNA reads as TGCGCCAGCAGCAGGGGCGGAGGGCATGGTACTGAAGCTTTCTTT.

The V and J genes are TRBV4-2 and TRBJ1-2; a possible D gene is TRBD1 (5 bases). Germline assignment: CDR1 LGHNA and CDR2 YNFKEQ. This CDR3 contains 13 residues. Trimming cost V 1 base and J 4 bases, with 7 bases left between them. The CDR3 nucleotides are TGTGCCAGCAGCCAAGTGACAGCCTATGGCTACACCTTC. It yields the protein CASSQVTAYGYTF.

The CDR3 DNA reads TGTGCCAGCAGCTTAGTAAGGATGGCGGGAGAGACCCAGTACTTC. Amino acids: CASSLVRMAGETQYF. This chain uses TRBV7-9 with TRBJ2-5, with D possibly TRBD2 on 5 matching bases. This CDR3 region has 15 residues. In germline, CDR1 is SEHNR, CDR2 FQNEAQ (reference sequence). Trimming pared 1 base from V and 4 bases from J, leaving 13 bases between.